This TCR beta chain derives from a study of Ad26.COV2.S vaccination and SARS-CoV-2 variants. V lost 6 bases and J 2 bases, leaving 3 bases between the germline ends. CDR3 length: 11 amino acids. From germline, CDR1 is KGHSH and CDR2 LQKENI. Described treatment: roughly 19 received Ad26.COV2.S at low or high dose, single or two shots; five or six received placebo; per-sample allocation not given. Samples were taken on day 63 after the first vaccine or placebo injection. The method was immunoSEQ multiplex PCR; TCRdb's version includes in-frame clones alone and lacks a portion of them. This sample has approximately 350,000 clones, with 83% found just once.

The starting material was peripheral blood, obtained in a trial of Ad26.COV2.S vaccine versus placebo. The TCR sequence derives from a person aged 18 to 65 who received the Ad26.COV2.S COVID-19 vaccine or a placebo. This rearrangement joins TRBV18 to TRBJ2-3; no reliable D call. As DNA, the CDR3 is TGTGCCAGCTCCCTCACAGATACGCAGTATTTT. Its translation is CASSLTDTQYF. The variable domain in full, with the rest retrieved from reference TRBV18 and TRBJ2-3, is NAGVMQNPRHLVRRRGQEARLRCSPMKGHSHVYWYRQLPEEGLKFMVYLQKENIIDESGMPKERFSAEFPKEGPSILRIQQVVRGDSAAYFCASSLTDTQYFGPGTRLTVL.